This TCR beta chain was recovered during a study of blood T cell repertoires in COVID-19. Study as a whole: COVID-19 samples, acute and convalescent, were from the United States, Italy and Spain. Sources were T cells, B-cell-depleted T cells, or PBMCs; the material itself was cDNA or gDNA.

CDR3 length: 15 amino acids. Germline V gene sequence: CDR1 MGHRA, CDR2 YSYEKL. Trimming removed 0 bases at V and 9 bases at J, with 15 bases between. The study drew participants aged about 18 to 89 years from about two dozen US areas. No more than 2 weeks before study entry, exposed participants had met a case of COVID-19. The data were produced by immunoSEQ multiplex PCR, yet TCRdb's version contains in-frame clones alone and is incomplete. The sample consists of 280,000 or so clones, about 90% of them appearing once. This TCR came from a woman aged 45-65 years who had been exposed to COVID-19. The chain recombines TRBV4-1 with TRBJ1-5, with a weak D call TRBD1 (5 bases). The source material was PBMCs or T cells enriched from blood (not recorded which). This CDR3 reads CASSQETGLTGPQHF. Written as DNA, the CDR3 is TGCGCCAGCAGCCAAGAAACAGGTCTCACAGGGCCCCAGCATTTT.